These 20 T cell receptor beta chains were sequenced from one sample in a study of blood T cell repertoires in COVID-19. TCRdb's table, derived via immunoSEQ multiplex PCR, lists solely in-frame clones and lacks some. The table lists some 45,000 clones, over 75% of them singletons. Sequenced: peripheral blood. The receptors were gathered from a human donor in a cohort sampled during active COVID-19.

The chain has TRBV12-3 or TRBV12-4 and TRBJ2-1, with 7 positions matching TRBD2. The V gene end was trimmed by 5 bases and the J gene end by 7 bases; junction bases not matched to a gene: 5. CDR3 length: 13 residues. CDR3 loop: CASSPGGWNEQFF. In DNA form, the CDR3 reads TGTGCCAGCAGTCCGGGGGGATGGAATGAGCAGTTCTTC.

The chain combines TRBV9 with TRBJ2-7, with TRBD2 identical over 9 bases. V was pared by 3 bases and J by 6 bases, with 7 bases of the junction left unmatched. The V gene's germline CDR1 is SGDLS and CDR2 YYNGEE. CDR3 length: 14 amino acids. The CDR3 sequence is CASSALGGGGEQYF. The CDR3 DNA is TGTGCCAGCAGCGCCTTGGGCGGGGGGGGCGAGCAGTACTTC.

This sequence joins TRBV28 and TRBJ2-7, with D hard to call. The length of the CDR3 is 10 residues. Germline assignment: CDR1 MDHEN and CDR2 SYDVKM. With 6 bases removed from V and 4 bases from J, the gap between germline ends came to 4 bases. The CDR3 region is CASSRYEQYF. The DNA of the CDR3 is TGTGCCAGCAGCCGTTACGAGCAGTACTTC.

The gene calls are TRBV6-2 or TRBV6-3 and TRBJ2-1; 8 nucleotides agree with TRBD1. The CDR3 runs to 14 residues. CDR1 and CDR2 from the germline V gene are MNHEY and SVGEGT. V dropped 1 base and J dropped 4; count of bases not matched to a gene: 0. The CDR3, as DNA: TGTGCCAGCAGTTACTGGACAGGGTACAATGAGCAGTTCTTC. Protein product: CASSYWTGYNEQFF.

The DNA of the CDR3 is TGTGCCATCAGTGATGGGCTAGCGGGAGTTTACGAGCAGTACTTC. Its protein product is CAISDGLAGVYEQYF. The chain couples TRBV10-3 to TRBJ2-7, with 10 nucleotides matching TRBD2. CDR1 is ENHRY, CDR2 SYGVKD, per germline. The CDR3 runs to 15 residues. The V gene end was trimmed by 3 bases and the J gene end by 4 bases; junction bases not matched to a gene: 6.

CDR3 protein: CASSLGAETQYF. In DNA form, the CDR3 reads TGTGCCAGCAGCTTGGGGGCTGAGACCCAGTACTTC. The chain is built from TRBV11-3 and TRBJ2-5, with a possible D match to TRBD1 (6 bases). V lost 3 bases and J lost 5, with 7 bases in between. Germline V CDR1 and CDR2: SGHNT, YENEEA. The CDR3 consists of 12 residues.

This chain uses TRBV5-1 with TRBJ2-5; D is unclear. V was shortened by 0 bases and J by 2 bases, with 14 bases between the two germline ends. CDR1 and CDR2 (germline): SGHRS, YFSETQ. This CDR3 is built from 16 residues. The CDR3 DNA reads as TGCGCCAGCAGCTTGGGGCACCGAGCGCTACAAGAGACCCAGTACTTC. Translated, it gives CASSLGHRALQETQYF.

The J gene is TRBJ2-7, the V gene TRBV5-1; the match to TRBD2 covers 8 bases. J was trimmed by 1 base and V by 1 base; bases with no gene match: 4. This CDR3 is 15 amino acids long. CDR1 is SGHRS, CDR2 YFSETQ, per germline. CDR3 sequence (DNA): TGCGCCAGCAGCTTGTATTCTAGCGGGTCCTACGAGCAGTACTTC. This translates into CASSLYSSGSYEQYF.

This chain uses TRBV9 with TRBJ2-1, with TRBD2 matching 9 bases. Trimming at V came to 7 bases and at J to 2 bases, leaving 19 bases not matched to a gene. From germline, CDR1 is SGDLS and CDR2 YYNGEE. CDR3 length equals 19 residues. This chain's CDR3 is CASSFTPPSSGDPYNEQFF. The DNA for the CDR3 is TGTGCCAGCTCCTTCACCCCTCCTTCTAGCGGGGATCCCTACAATGAGCAGTTCTTC.

The chain joins TRBV5-8 to TRBJ1-4; D perhaps matches TRBD1 (6 bases). Germline CDR1 SGHTS, CDR2 YDEGEE. The CDR3 sequence is 15 residues long. Trimming removed 0 bases at V and 3 bases at J, with 9 bases between. CDR3 loop: CASSLGRQANEKLFF. The DNA of the CDR3 is TGTGCCAGCAGCTTGGGGCGACAGGCTAATGAAAAACTGTTTTTT.

This clone was seen a few times. The chain couples TRBV28 to TRBJ1-2; D gene uncertain. V dropped 7 bases and J dropped 2 bases, with 14 bases sitting between them. Germline values: CDR1 MDHEN, CDR2 SYDVKM. This CDR3 is built from 14 residues. The CDR3 loop reads CASTLGGENYGYTF. CDR3 coding DNA: TGTGCCAGCACCCTAGGCGGGGAGAACTATGGCTACACCTTC.

The CDR3 protein is CASSPVASGGRPDTQYF. DNA for the CDR3: TGTGCCAGCAGCCCAGTGGCTAGCGGGGGCCGCCCAGATACGCAGTATTTT. This chain links TRBV27 with TRBJ2-3; 10 positions match TRBD2. Germline V CDR1 and CDR2: MNHEY, SMNVEV (reference sequence). This CDR3 is 17 amino acids long. V lost 6 bases to trimming and J lost 4 bases; unmatched junction nucleotides: 13.

This clone has just a few counts. V usage is TRBV11-2 and J usage is TRBJ2-1, with 9 bases identical to TRBD2. This CDR3 comprises 17 residues. Germline V CDR1 and CDR2: SGHAT, FQNNGV. Trimming took 1 base from V and 5 from J; bases not matched to a gene: 9. The CDR3 sequence: CASSLVLSGSLDNEQFF. The CDR3 DNA follows: TGTGCCAGCAGCTTAGTCCTTAGCGGGAGTTTAGACAATGAGCAGTTCTTC.

This clone was observed once. The chain recombines TRBV2 with TRBJ2-5, with D unclear. The CDR3 spans 14 residues. Trimming cost V 7 bases and J 9 bases, with 21 bases left between them. CDR1 and CDR2 (germline): SNHLY, FYNNEI. The CDR3 reads CASKPLGIFEAQYF. In DNA, the CDR3 is TGTGCCAGCAAACCTCTGGGTATATTTGAGGCCCAGTACTTC.

This clone was detected once. The chain uses TRBV19 and TRBJ2-3; the match to TRBD2 covers 7 bases. The CDR3 loop spans 16 amino acids. Germline values: CDR1 LNHDA, CDR2 SQIVND (reference sequence). Trimming cost V 3 bases and J 6 bases; bases outside gene matches: 12. The DNA of the CDR3 is TGTGCCAGTAGTATGGAGGCGGGAGCCGGGATGGATACGCAGTATTTT. Translated, it gives CASSMEAGAGMDTQYF.

The chain carries TRBV6-2 or TRBV6-3 and TRBJ2-6, with a weak D call TRBD1 (5 bases). Germline CDR1 MNHEY, CDR2 SVGEGT. V shed 6 bases and J shed 0 bases, with 9 bases lying between them. This CDR3 is 15 amino acids long. The CDR3 spells CASSDRPSGANVLTF. DNA of the CDR3: TGTGCCAGCAGCGACAGACCCTCTGGGGCCAACGTCCTGACTTTC.

The J gene is TRBJ1-4, the V gene TRBV7-9, with 8 bases fitting TRBD1. Germline V gene lookup returns CDR1 SEHNR and CDR2 FQNEAQ (reference sequence). There are 15 residues in the CDR3. V was clipped by 5 bases and J by 7 bases; unmatched bases: 9. The CDR3 DNA reads as TGTGCCAGCAGCCCGACAGGGGCTGATAGTGAAAAACTGTTTTTT. Translating gives CASSPTGADSEKLFF.

This clone was detected only once. The chain is built from TRBV11-2 and TRBJ2-5, with a possible D match to TRBD2 (5 bases). V was clipped by 5 bases and J by 1 base, with 11 bases between them. Germline V CDR1 and CDR2: SGHAT, FQNNGV. This CDR3 has 14 residues. The CDR3 region has the DNA TGTGCCAGCAGCCGGACTGATCCCCAAGAGACCCAGTACTTC. It specifies CASSRTDPQETQYF. Variable domain in full (rest from reference TRBV11-2 and TRBJ2-5): EAGVAQSPRYKIIEKRQSVAFWCNPISGHATLYWYQQILGQGPKLLIQFQNNGVVDDSQLPKDRFSAERLKGVDSTLKIQPAKLEDSAVYLCASSRTDPQETQYFGPGTRLLVL.

This sequence joins TRBV4-2 and TRBJ2-5; 11 nucleotides line up with TRBD1. In germline, CDR1 is LGHNA, CDR2 YNFKEQ. The CDR3 extends over 15 amino acids. V shed 1 base, J shed 5 bases, and the junction held 3 bases outside the gene matches. In nucleotides, the CDR3 is TGTGCCAGCAGCCAAGGGGACAGGGGGTATGAGACCCAGTACTTC. Translating it yields CASSQGDRGYETQYF.

This chain joins TRBV6-5 and TRBJ2-3, with 11 nucleotides matching TRBD2. Looked up from germline, CDR1 is MNHEY and CDR2 is SVGAGI. The CDR3 has 14 amino acids. J was trimmed by 3 bases and V by 7 bases; bases with no gene match: 3. CDR3 in amino acids: CASKGTSGTDTQYF. Here the CDR3 DNA reads TGTGCCAGCAAAGGGACTAGCGGAACAGATACGCAGTATTTT.